The present TCR beta chain was sequenced within a study of identical twins (dated by TCRdb to about 2016). Notes on the research overall: To test whether fetal clonotypes persist, this study deep-sequenced TCR alpha and beta repertoires from monozygotic twins, from unrelated adults of various ages, and from cord blood. To rule out contamination, the twin experiments were replicated at different times with different library preparation protocols. The research as a whole found: In monozygotic twins, recombination models systematically underestimated out-of-frame TCR alpha sharing, but the models matched the sharing seen between unrelated individuals. A weaker excess of twin sharing was found in beta out-of-frame sequences because the signal-to-noise ratio was lowered by fewer shared sequences. Fewer insertions were carried by abundant cord blood beta clonotypes; a weaker similar trend was observed in young adult naive repertoires, while no such trend was observed in memory repertoires. Conclusions relied on cross-sectional statistical analysis, since the same donors could not be followed over many years. Zero-insertion analyses could be partly confounded by invariant T cells such as MAIT and iNKT, though diverse VJ usage argued against such confounding for most clonotypes. Out-of-frame TCR alpha sequences shared between twins showed an excess of low generation-probability sequences compared with coincidental sharing between unrelated individuals.

Clipping removes 7 bases from V and 3 bases from J, with 4 as the unmatched junction base count. From the germline V gene, CDR1 is MDHEN and CDR2 is SYDVKM. The CDR3 measures 13 amino acids from cysteine to phenylalanine. The CDR3 DNA has 39 bases and is translated from base 1. This clonotype was detected only a few times. It lacks a known antigen. No much larger clone exists at a distance of one base, and base qualities are not known. All donors were healthy Caucasians. The twin cohort consisted of three pairs of female monozygotic twins, all aged roughly 18 to 30 years. CD4+ and CD8+ T cell populations were isolated with positive isolation kits from Invitrogen. Library construction relied on 5' RACE. The instrument was an Illumina HiSeq 2000. Template switching introduced a universal primer binding site; the final cDNA contained a unique molecular identifier, enabling accurate counting of TCR cDNA molecules. First-strand cDNA for TCR alpha and beta chains was synthesized from specific primers in the conserved constant-segment region. To control for contamination, each cDNA library was double barcoded with a SMART-Mk sample barcode plus Illumina barcodes. TruSeq adapter sequences, together with Illumina sample barcodes, were added in two successive PCR steps. The TCR alpha and beta cDNA libraries were sequenced on the Illumina HiSeq platform using custom primers. In the authors' own workflow: Unique molecular identifiers were extracted from raw reads with MiGEC, and CDR3 positions were determined with MiXCR. Recombination models were inferred per individual with the repgenHMM and IGoR tools using an EM algorithm. Shared clonotype analysis was performed with the tcR package in R, normalizing sharing by the product of cloneset sizes. Out-of-frame nonproductive sequences were analyzed to study raw recombination free of thymic and clonal selection effects. The public reads were reprocessed in TCRdb via fastp at Q25 and MiXCR, keeping in-frame beta chains. Each CDR3 protein appears once, grouped with its most common genes and DNA. None of the V and J calls come from the authors' own analysis; TCRdb made them. The sample profile shows 250,000 to 300,000 distinct CDR3 sequences; 6.5% to 9.5% of them were found once. 3% of the sample is held by the ten biggest clonotypes.

These same data were also listed under a study on yellow fever vaccine responses in identical twins. Taken from the second paper: According to the authors, the vaccine-induced T cell response in identical twins seemed to be partly convergent and partly specific to each individual. In identical twins, the study followed T cell clones that responded to the vaccine with precision.

The sequence came from a woman younger than 35 in good health. Recombination connected TRBV28 to TRBJ2-7; the central 9 bases match TRBD1. The sample comprised CD8+ T cells sorted from blood. The CDR3 reads as follows: CASKDRGGYEQYF. The DNA sequence is as follows: TGTGCCAGCAAAGACAGGGGGGGCTACGAGCAGTACTTC.